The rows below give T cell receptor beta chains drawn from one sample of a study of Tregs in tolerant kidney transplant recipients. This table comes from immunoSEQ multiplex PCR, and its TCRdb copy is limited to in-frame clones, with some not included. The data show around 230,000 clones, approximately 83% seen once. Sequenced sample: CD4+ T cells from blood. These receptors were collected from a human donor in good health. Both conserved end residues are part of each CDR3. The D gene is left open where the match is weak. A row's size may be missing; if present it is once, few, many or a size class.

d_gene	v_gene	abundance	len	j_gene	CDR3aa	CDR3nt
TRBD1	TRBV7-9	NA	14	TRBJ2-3	CATPDRESTDTQYF	TGTGCCACCCCGGACAGGGAAAGCACAGATACGCAGTATTTT
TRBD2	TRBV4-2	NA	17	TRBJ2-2	CASSRGEGGGNTGELFF	TGTGCCAGCAGCCGAGGGGAGGGCGGGGGGAACACCGGGGAGCTGTTTTTT
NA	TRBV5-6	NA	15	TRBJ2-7	CASSPRLWSSYEQYF	TGTGCCAGCAGCCCGAGACTGTGGAGCTCCTACGAGCAGTACTTC
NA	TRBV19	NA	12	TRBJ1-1	CAARTDNTEAFF	TGTGCCGCCCGGACAGACAACACTGAAGCTTTCTTT
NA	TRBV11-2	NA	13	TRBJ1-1	CASSMDRNTEAFF	TGTGCCAGCAGCATGGACCGGAACACTGAAGCTTTCTTT
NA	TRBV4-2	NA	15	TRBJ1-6	CASSHRGASDSPLHF	TGTGCCAGCAGCCACCGCGGGGCCTCCGATTCACCCCTCCACTTT
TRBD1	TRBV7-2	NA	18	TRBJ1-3	CASSLAIRTGYPGNTIYF	TGTGCCAGCAGCTTAGCCATCCGGACAGGGTACCCTGGAAACACCATATATTTT
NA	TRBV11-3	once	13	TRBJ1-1	CASSLAEDTEAFF	TGTGCCAGCAGCTTAGCTGAGGACACTGAAGCTTTCTTT
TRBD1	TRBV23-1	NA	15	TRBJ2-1	CASPRGDSSYNEQFF	TGCGCCAGCCCCCGTGGGGACAGCTCCTACAATGAGCAGTTCTTC
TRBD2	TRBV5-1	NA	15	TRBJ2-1	CASSSRTSGGNEQFF	TGCGCCAGCAGCTCCCGGACTAGCGGGGGGAATGAGCAGTTCTTC
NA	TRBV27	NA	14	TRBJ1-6	CASSLAGRNSPLHF	TGTGCCAGCAGTTTAGCAGGGAGGAATTCACCCCTCCACTTT
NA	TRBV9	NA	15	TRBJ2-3	CASSTNVQSTDTQYF	TGTGCCAGCAGCACAAATGTCCAGTCCACAGATACGCAGTATTTT
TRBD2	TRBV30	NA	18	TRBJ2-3	CAWSVRGLAPPRTDTQYF	TGTGCCTGGAGTGTACGGGGACTAGCGCCGCCCCGCACAGATACGCAGTATTTT
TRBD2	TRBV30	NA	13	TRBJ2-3	CAWSGLAGDTQYF	TGTGCCTGGAGTGGACTAGCCGGGGATACGCAGTATTTT
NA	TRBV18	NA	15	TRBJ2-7	CASSPPVVSSYEQYF	TGTGCCAGCTCACCACCGGTGGTTAGCTCCTACGAGCAGTACTTC
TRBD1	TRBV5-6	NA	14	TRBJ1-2	CASSQDRGHFGYTF	TGTGCCAGCAGCCAGGATAGGGGGCATTTTGGCTACACCTTC
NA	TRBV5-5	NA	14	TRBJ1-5	CASSLLGSNQPQHF	TGTGCCAGCAGCTTGTTAGGCAGCAATCAGCCCCAGCATTTT